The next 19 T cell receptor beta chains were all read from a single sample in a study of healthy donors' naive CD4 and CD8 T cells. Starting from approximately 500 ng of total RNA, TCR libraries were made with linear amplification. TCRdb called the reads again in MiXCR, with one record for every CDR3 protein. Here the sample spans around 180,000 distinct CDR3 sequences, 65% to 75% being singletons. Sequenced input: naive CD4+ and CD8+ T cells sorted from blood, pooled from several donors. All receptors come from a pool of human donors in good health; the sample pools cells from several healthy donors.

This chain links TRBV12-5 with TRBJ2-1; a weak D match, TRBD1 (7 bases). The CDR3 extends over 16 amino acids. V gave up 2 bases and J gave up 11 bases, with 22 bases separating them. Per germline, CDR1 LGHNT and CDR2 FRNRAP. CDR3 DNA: TGTGCTAGTGGTTTGTCTACGACAGGGAGGTGGAATAAGCAGTTCTTC. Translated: CASGLSTTGRWNKQFF.

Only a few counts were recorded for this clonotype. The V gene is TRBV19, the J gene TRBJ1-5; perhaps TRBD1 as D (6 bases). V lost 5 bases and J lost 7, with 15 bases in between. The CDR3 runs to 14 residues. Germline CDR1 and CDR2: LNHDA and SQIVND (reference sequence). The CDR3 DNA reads TGTGCCAGTAGTTGGGACACCCGGGGGCAGCCCCAGCATTTT. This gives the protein CASSWDTRGQPQHF. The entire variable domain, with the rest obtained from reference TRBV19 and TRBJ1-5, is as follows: DGGITQSPKYLFRKEGQNVTLSCEQNLNHDAMYWYRQDPGQGLRLIYYSQIVNDFQKGDIAEGYSVSREKKESFPLTVTSAQKNPTAFYLCASSWDTRGQPQHFGDGTRLSIL.

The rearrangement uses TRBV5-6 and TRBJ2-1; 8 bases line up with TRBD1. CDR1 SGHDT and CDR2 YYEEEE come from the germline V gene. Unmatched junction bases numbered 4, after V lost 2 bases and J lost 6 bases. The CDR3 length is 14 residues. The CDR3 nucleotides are TGTGCCAGCAGCTTAGACGGGACAGGCAATGAGCAGTTCTTC. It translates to CASSLDGTGNEQFF.

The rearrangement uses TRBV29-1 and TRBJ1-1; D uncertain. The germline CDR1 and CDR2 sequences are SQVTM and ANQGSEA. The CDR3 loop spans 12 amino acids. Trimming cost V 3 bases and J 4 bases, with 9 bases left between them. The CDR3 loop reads CSVEFRGTEAFF. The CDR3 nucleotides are TGCAGCGTTGAGTTCCGCGGCACTGAAGCTTTCTTT.

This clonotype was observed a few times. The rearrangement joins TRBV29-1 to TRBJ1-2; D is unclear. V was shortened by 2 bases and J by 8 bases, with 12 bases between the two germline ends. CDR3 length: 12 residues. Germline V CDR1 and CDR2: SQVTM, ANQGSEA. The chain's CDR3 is CSVERRGGGYTF. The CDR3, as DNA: TGCAGCGTTGAACGCAGAGGAGGCGGCTACACCTTC.

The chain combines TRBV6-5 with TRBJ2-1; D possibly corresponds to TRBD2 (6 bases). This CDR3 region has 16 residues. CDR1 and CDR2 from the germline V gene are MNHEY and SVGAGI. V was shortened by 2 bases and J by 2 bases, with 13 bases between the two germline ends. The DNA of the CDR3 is TGTGCCAGCAGTTACAGGGACTCCAGGCCCTACAATGAGCAGTTCTTC. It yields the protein CASSYRDSRPYNEQFF.

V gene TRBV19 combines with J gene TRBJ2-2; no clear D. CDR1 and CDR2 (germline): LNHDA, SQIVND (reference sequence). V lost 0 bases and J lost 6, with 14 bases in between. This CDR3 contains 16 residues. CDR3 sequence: CASSIDPWSVPGELFF. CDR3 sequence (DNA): TGTGCCAGTAGTATAGATCCCTGGAGTGTACCCGGGGAGCTGTTTTTT.

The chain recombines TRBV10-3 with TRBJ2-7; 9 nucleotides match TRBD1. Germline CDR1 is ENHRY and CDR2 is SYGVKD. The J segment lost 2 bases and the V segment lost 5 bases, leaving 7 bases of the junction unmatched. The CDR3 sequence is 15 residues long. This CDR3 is CAISPDRGGPYEQYF. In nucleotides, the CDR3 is TGTGCCATCAGTCCGGACAGGGGAGGCCCCTACGAGCAGTACTTC.

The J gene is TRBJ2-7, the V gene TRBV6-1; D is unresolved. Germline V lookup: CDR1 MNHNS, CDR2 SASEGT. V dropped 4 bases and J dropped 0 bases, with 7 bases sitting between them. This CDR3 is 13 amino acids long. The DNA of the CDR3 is TGTGCCAGCAGTGTCGGTGGCTCCTACGAGCAGTACTTC. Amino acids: CASSVGGSYEQYF.

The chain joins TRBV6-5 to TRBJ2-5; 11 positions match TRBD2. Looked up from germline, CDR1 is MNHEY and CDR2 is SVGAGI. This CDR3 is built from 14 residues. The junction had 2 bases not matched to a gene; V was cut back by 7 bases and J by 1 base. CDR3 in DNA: TGTGCCAGCAACCTAGCGGGGGGCCAAGAGACCCAGTACTTC. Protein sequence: CASNLAGGQETQYF.

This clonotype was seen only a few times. Here the CDR3 DNA reads TGTGCCAGCAGTTTAGGGCGGGGTTACAATGAGCAGTTCTTC. It is translated as CASSLGRGYNEQFF. The rearrangement uses TRBV27 and TRBJ2-1; TRBD2 is a possible D gene (6 bases). V lost 2 bases and J lost 4, with 9 bases in between. Germline V gene lookup returns CDR1 MNHEY and CDR2 SMNVEV (reference sequence). This CDR3 has 14 amino acids.

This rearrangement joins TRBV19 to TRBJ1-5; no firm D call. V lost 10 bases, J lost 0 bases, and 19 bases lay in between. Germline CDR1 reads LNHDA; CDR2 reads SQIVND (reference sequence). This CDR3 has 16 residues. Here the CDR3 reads CATRRDGVNSNQPQHF. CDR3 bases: TGTGCCACCCGAAGGGATGGCGTTAATAGCAATCAGCCCCAGCATTTT.

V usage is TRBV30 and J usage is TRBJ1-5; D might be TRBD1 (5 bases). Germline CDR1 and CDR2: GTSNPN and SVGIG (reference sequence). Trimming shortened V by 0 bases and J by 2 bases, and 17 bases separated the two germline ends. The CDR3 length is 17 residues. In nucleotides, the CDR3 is TGTGCCTGGAGTGTATCATGGGGCAGTTATCGCAATCAGCCCCAGCATTTT. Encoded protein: CAWSVSWGSYRNQPQHF.

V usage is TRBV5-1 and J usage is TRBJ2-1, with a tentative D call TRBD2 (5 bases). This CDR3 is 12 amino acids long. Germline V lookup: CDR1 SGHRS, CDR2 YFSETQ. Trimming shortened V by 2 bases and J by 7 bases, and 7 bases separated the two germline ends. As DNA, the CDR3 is TGCGCCAGCAGCTTCTCGGGGAATGAGCAGTTCTTC. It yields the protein CASSFSGNEQFF.

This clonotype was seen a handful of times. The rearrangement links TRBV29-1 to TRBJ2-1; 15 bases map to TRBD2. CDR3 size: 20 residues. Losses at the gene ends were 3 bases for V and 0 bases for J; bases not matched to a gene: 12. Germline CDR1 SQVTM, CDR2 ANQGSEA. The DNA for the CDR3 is TGCAGCGTTGAGCACGTGGGACTAGCGGGAGGAGGGTACTCCTACAATGAGCAGTTCTTC. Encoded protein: CSVEHVGLAGGGYSYNEQFF.

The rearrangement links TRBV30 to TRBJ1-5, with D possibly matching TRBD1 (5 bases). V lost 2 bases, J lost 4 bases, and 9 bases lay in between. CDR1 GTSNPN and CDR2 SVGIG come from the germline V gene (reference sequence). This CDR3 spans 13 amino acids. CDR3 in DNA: TGTGCCTGGAGTATCAGGGAAAATCAGCCCCAGCATTTT. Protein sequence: CAWSIRENQPQHF.

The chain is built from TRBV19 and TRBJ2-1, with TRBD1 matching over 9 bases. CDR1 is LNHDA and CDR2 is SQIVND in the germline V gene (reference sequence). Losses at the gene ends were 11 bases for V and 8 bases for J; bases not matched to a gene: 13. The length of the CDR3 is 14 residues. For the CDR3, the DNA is TGTGCCGTTAAGGGAAGGGACAGGGTCCATGAGCAGTTCTTC. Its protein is CAVKGRDRVHEQFF. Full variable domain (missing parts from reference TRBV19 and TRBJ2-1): DGGITQSPKYLFRKEGQNVTLSCEQNLNHDAMYWYRQDPGQGLRLIYYSQIVNDFQKGDIAEGYSVSREKKESFPLTVTSAQKNPTAFYLCAVKGRDRVHEQFFGPGTRLTVL.

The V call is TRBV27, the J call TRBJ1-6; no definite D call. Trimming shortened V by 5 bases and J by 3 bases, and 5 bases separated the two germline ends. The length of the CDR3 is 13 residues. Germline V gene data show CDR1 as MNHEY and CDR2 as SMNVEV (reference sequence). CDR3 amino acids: CASSRGYNSPLHF. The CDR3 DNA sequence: TGTGCCAGCAGTCGGGGCTATAATTCACCCCTCCACTTT.

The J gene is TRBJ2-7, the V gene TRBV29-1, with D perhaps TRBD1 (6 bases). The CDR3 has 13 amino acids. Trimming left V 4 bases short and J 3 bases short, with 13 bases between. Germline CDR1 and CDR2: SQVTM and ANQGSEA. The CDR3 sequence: CSVGRGLGYEQYF. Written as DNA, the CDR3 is TGCAGCGTTGGCAGGGGCCTCGGCTACGAGCAGTACTTC.